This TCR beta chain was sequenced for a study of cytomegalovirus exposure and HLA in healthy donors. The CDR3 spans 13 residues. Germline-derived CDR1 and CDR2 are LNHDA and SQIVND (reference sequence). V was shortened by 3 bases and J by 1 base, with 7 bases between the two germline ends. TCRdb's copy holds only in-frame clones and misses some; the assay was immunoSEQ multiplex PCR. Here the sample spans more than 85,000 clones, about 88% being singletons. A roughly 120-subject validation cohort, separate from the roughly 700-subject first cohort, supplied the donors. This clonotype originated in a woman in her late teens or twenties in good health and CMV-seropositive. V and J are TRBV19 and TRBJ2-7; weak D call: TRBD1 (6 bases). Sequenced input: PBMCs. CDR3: CASSMQGSYEQYF. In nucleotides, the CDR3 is TGTGCCAGTAGTATGCAGGGGTCCTACGAGCAGTACTTC.